The 19 T cell receptor beta chains below were found in one sample sequenced in a study of blood T cell repertoires in COVID-19 (dated by TCRdb to about 2020). Receptors were amplified or captured by the immunoSEQ multiplex PCR assay. TCRdb carries this immuneACCESS record with in-frame sequences only. Its versions omit some clonotypes, under half of them owing to an unresolved V gene in the studies checked, with the rest unexplained. In this sample the table shows some 140,000 clones, approximately 88% of which occur a single time. 5% to 6% of the sample is held by the ten biggest clonotypes. The sequencing input was PBMCs or T cells enriched from blood (not recorded which). These TCRs come from a man between 35 and 55 years old with acute COVID-19.

V and J are TRBV7-2 and TRBJ2-1; D is ambiguous. Trimming left V 1 base short and J 8 bases short, with 3 bases between. This CDR3 spans 11 amino acids. Germline V gene sequence: CDR1 SGHTA, CDR2 FQGNSA. CDR3 protein: CASSLGHEQFF. CDR3 DNA sequence: TGTGCCAGCAGCTTAGGGCATGAGCAGTTCTTC.

CDR3 bases: TGTGCCAGCAGGGGAGGGACAGGGGGCAGAAGAAGCAATCAGCCCCAGCATTTT. Its protein product is CASRGGTGGRRSNQPQHF. V and J are TRBV2 and TRBJ1-5; 12 positions match TRBD1. Germline V gene data show CDR1 as SNHLY and CDR2 as FYNNEI. The CDR3 has 18 residues. V gave up 6 bases and J gave up 1 base; unmatched junction bases: 10.

V usage is TRBV4-2 and J usage is TRBJ2-1; 10 bases line up with TRBD2. Germline V lookup: CDR1 LGHNA, CDR2 YNFKEQ. With 0 bases clipped from V and 9 bases from J, the junction kept 8 bases outside the gene matches. The CDR3 spans 16 residues. The CDR3 sequence is CASSQDQASGGGEQFF. In nucleotides, the CDR3 is TGTGCCAGCAGCCAAGATCAGGCTAGCGGGGGCGGTGAGCAGTTCTTC.

This chain joins TRBV18 and TRBJ1-3; D ambiguous. The CDR3 runs 18 residues. The V gene's germline CDR1 is KGHSH and CDR2 LQKENI. V was shortened by 3 bases and J by 1 base, with 19 bases between the two germline ends. The CDR3 here is CASSPDFLSIMSGNTIYF. DNA of the CDR3: TGTGCCAGCTCACCTGACTTCCTTAGTATCATGTCTGGAAACACCATATATTTT.

The sample holds a few counts of this clone. The V call is TRBV4-2, the J call TRBJ1-1; 7 nucleotides line up with TRBD1. V dropped 4 bases and J dropped 0; count of bases not matched to a gene: 2. The germline gives CDR1 LGHNA, CDR2 YNFKEQ. The CDR3 length is 14 residues. The DNA for the CDR3 is TGTGCCAGCAGCCCTGACAGGGTGAACACTGAAGCTTTCTTT. This translates into CASSPDRVNTEAFF.

This clone has a single count. This chain connects TRBV7-9 to TRBJ2-7; 10 bases match TRBD1. Per the germline V gene, CDR1 is SEHNR and CDR2 is FQNEAQ (reference sequence). The trim removed 5 bases at V and 5 bases at J, leaving 6 bases unmatched. The CDR3 contains 14 residues. The CDR3: CASSDRDRGDEQYF. In nucleotides, the CDR3 is TGTGCCAGCAGCGACCGGGACAGGGGCGACGAGCAGTACTTC.

The chain uses TRBV25-1 and TRBJ1-2; 10 bases fit TRBD1. Germline lookup yields CDR1 MGHDK and CDR2 SYGVNS. The CDR3 has 16 residues. The ends lost 6 bases at V and 3 bases at J; junction bases unmatched: 10. CDR3 region: CASRTGGLSGDYGYTF. For the CDR3, the DNA is TGTGCCAGCAGGACAGGGGGCTTGAGTGGTGACTATGGCTACACCTTC.

This clone has more than one count but fewer than ten. V is TRBV28 and J is TRBJ1-2, with D tentatively TRBD1 (6 bases). The CDR3 is 16 residues long. Trimming took 6 bases from V and 4 from J, leaving 21 bases between them. Germline V lookup: CDR1 MDHEN, CDR2 SYDVKM. The CDR3 DNA reads as TGTGCCAGCAGCTTCGGGACAACTCCTAGGGGCTATGGCTACACCTTC. Its protein is CASSFGTTPRGYGYTF.

V is TRBV7-8 and J is TRBJ2-1; D is possibly TRBD2 (5 bases). The CDR3 runs to 14 residues. Trimming removed 4 bases from V and 4 bases from J, with 11 bases in between. The germline V gene has CDR1 SGHVS and CDR2 FQNEAQ. CDR3 in amino acids: CASSSDGVYNEQFF. Here the CDR3 DNA reads TGTGCCAGCAGCTCCGACGGGGTATACAATGAGCAGTTCTTC.

The chain links TRBV27 to TRBJ2-7; tentatively, D is TRBD2 (6 bases). The CDR3 is 13 residues long. In germline, CDR1 is MNHEY, CDR2 SMNVEV (reference sequence). The germline V and J ends were trimmed by 5 bases and 3 bases, with 11 bases remaining between them. The chain's CDR3 is CASSGGPYYEQYF. The CDR3 DNA is TGTGCCAGCAGTGGAGGGCCTTACTACGAGCAGTACTTC.

This sequence joins TRBV6-6 and TRBJ1-5; 8 nucleotides agree with TRBD1. The CDR3 totals 16 residues. With 5 bases clipped from V and 6 bases from J, the junction kept 12 bases outside the gene matches. Germline-derived CDR1 and CDR2 are MNHNY and SVGAGI (reference sequence). CDR3 residues: CASSRRGQGATQPQHF. CDR3 bases: TGTGCCAGCAGTCGAAGGGGGCAGGGGGCTACTCAGCCCCAGCATTTT.

The chain employs TRBV3-1 (or the pseudogene TRBV3-2) and TRBJ2-2; tentatively, D is TRBD2 (5 bases). The germline gives CDR1 LGHDT, CDR2 YNNKEL (reference sequence). The ends were cut back, 1 base at V and 1 base at J, with 13 bases in the middle. This CDR3 has 17 residues. CDR3 loop: CASSQGVASRNTGELFF. The CDR3 nucleotides read TGTGCCAGCAGCCAAGGGGTGGCTAGCCGGAACACCGGGGAGCTGTTTTTT.

The J gene is TRBJ1-1, the V gene TRBV11-2, with unresolved D. Germline CDR1 is SGHAT and CDR2 is FQNNGV. The CDR3 has 16 amino acids. Deletions cut 5 bases from V and 1 base from J, with 17 bases between. CDR3 amino acids: CASSPLAGPRNTEAFF. The CDR3 region has the DNA TGTGCCAGCAGCCCCCTGGCGGGCCCAAGGAACACTGAAGCTTTCTTT.

The genes are TRBV6-5 and TRBJ1-1, with a weak D call TRBD1 (6 bases). The germline CDR1 and CDR2 sequences are MNHEY and SVGAGI. Trimming took off 5 bases at V and 5 bases at J, with 18 bases between the two ends. There are 15 residues in the CDR3. The CDR3 region has the DNA TGTGCCAGCAGTAGACAGATCAGGGGCGGGACTGAAGCTTTCTTT. It specifies CASSRQIRGGTEAFF.

The rearrangement uses TRBV19 and TRBJ1-5; perhaps TRBD1 as D (6 bases). The V and J ends lost 4 bases and 3 bases respectively, with 10 bases between them. Germline V gives CDR1 LNHDA, CDR2 SQIVND (reference sequence). The CDR3 is 14 residues long. The CDR3 here is CASSTGTYNQPQHF. The DNA for the CDR3 is TGTGCCAGTAGTACGGGGACATACAATCAGCCCCAGCATTTT.

The gene calls are TRBV3-1 (or the pseudogene TRBV3-2) and TRBJ1-2; D is ambiguous. The germline V gene has CDR1 LGHDT and CDR2 YNNKEL (reference sequence). Trimming pared 0 bases from V and 8 bases from J, leaving 10 bases between. The CDR3 is 13 amino acids. The CDR3 coding sequence is TGTGCCAGCAGCCAAGATTCGACGGGGGGCTACACCTTC. Translation: CASSQDSTGGYTF.

This clone was picked up a small number of times. The chain couples TRBV19 to TRBJ2-2; 10 bases line up with TRBD1. The CDR3 is made up of 18 amino acids. Germline V gene lookup returns CDR1 LNHDA and CDR2 SQIVND (reference sequence). After removal of 7 bases from V and 8 bases from J, the junction contained 19 bases not matched to a gene. As DNA, the CDR3 is TGTGCCAGTACCCTAGGCGGGACAGGGGCCCGCTGGGGAGGGGAGCTGTTTTTT. It yields the protein CASTLGGTGARWGGELFF.

This rearrangement joins TRBV6-5 to TRBJ1-4; D ambiguous. The CDR3 has 14 amino acids. Trimming stripped 5 bases from V and 8 bases from J, with 15 bases between. Germline V gives CDR1 MNHEY, CDR2 SVGAGI. CDR3 amino acids: CASSPDIIPEKLFF. CDR3 nucleotide sequence: TGTGCCAGCAGTCCAGACATAATTCCCGAAAAACTGTTTTTT.

This clone was detected once. The chain carries TRBV7-9 and TRBJ1-4, with 7 bases lining up with TRBD1. This CDR3 is built from 17 residues. Germline assignment: CDR1 SEHNR and CDR2 FQNEAQ (reference sequence). Trimming at V came to 3 bases and at J to 2 bases, leaving 9 bases not matched to a gene. CDR3 nucleotide sequence: TGTGCCAGCAGCTTGCCGGGACAGTCGCGCACTAATGAAAAACTGTTTTTT. Its translation: CASSLPGQSRTNEKLFF.